These 21 T cell receptor beta chains originate from one sample sequenced in a study of cytomegalovirus exposure and HLA in healthy donors. The method was immunoSEQ multiplex PCR; TCRdb's version includes in-frame clones alone and lacks a portion of them. The profile shows approximately 62,000 clones, roughly nine tenths of them singletons. The material sequenced was PBMCs. The receptors were sampled from a woman in her late teens or twenties in good health and CMV-seronegative.

This chain joins TRBV19 and TRBJ2-1; 8 bases fit TRBD2. V shed 3 bases, J shed 0 bases, and the junction held 4 bases outside the gene matches. The length of the CDR3 is 16 residues. Germline V gene sequence: CDR1 LNHDA, CDR2 SQIVND (reference sequence). The CDR3 here is CASSIQRESSYNEQFF. DNA of the CDR3: TGTGCCAGTAGTATTCAGCGGGAGAGCTCCTACAATGAGCAGTTCTTC.

This clone has only one observation. The J gene is TRBJ2-3, the V gene TRBV13, with 8 bases aligning to TRBD1. Germline CDR1 and CDR2: PRHDT and FYEKMQ (reference sequence). This CDR3 has 15 amino acids. V lost 3 bases and J lost 0; bases outside the gene matches: 2. CDR3 DNA sequence: TGTGCCAGCAGCTTTGGGGACAGGAGCACAGATACGCAGTATTTT. It encodes CASSFGDRSTDTQYF.

The rearrangement joins TRBV7-3 to TRBJ2-1; D gene unclear. Germline lookup yields CDR1 SGHTA and CDR2 FQGTGA. The CDR3 extends over 13 amino acids. V dropped 1 base and J dropped 7 bases, with 8 bases sitting between them. This CDR3 reads CASSLNTQNEQFF. The CDR3 DNA reads TGTGCCAGCAGCTTAAACACCCAAAATGAGCAGTTCTTC.

The chain combines TRBV7-2 with TRBJ2-3; 7 bases line up with TRBD2. Germline CDR1 reads SGHTA; CDR2 reads FQGNSA. The length of the CDR3 is 16 residues. Trimming cost V 4 bases and J 0 bases; bases outside gene matches: 7. The CDR3 loop reads CASSSAGTISTDTQYF. CDR3 bases: TGTGCCAGCAGCTCGGCCGGGACTATAAGCACAGATACGCAGTATTTT.

V gene TRBV4-2 combines with J gene TRBJ2-7, with a weak D call TRBD2 (5 bases). V dropped 1 base and J dropped 2 bases, with 15 bases sitting between them. Germline V gives CDR1 LGHNA, CDR2 YNFKEQ. The CDR3 runs 16 residues. The CDR3 region is CASSQVKGDSPYEQYF. The CDR3 region has the DNA TGTGCCAGCAGCCAAGTCAAGGGAGACTCGCCCTACGAGCAGTACTTC.

The chain uses TRBV4-1 and TRBJ2-2; 9 bases are a match to TRBD1. With V trimmed by 2 bases and J by 5 bases, 3 bases remained unmatched. Germline CDR1 and CDR2: MGHRA and YSYEKL. The CDR3 has 15 amino acids. As DNA, the CDR3 is TGCGCCAGCAGCCAATCTGGGACAGGGACCGGGGAGCTGTTTTTT. It translates to CASSQSGTGTGELFF.

This clone was seen just once. V and J are TRBV6-1 and TRBJ2-7; D is possibly TRBD2 (6 bases). CDR3 size: 13 residues. The germline gives CDR1 MNHNS, CDR2 SASEGT. Trimming left V 8 bases short and J 0 bases short, with 11 bases between. The CDR3: CASDGRGSYEQYF. Written as DNA, the CDR3 is TGTGCCAGCGACGGGCGGGGCTCCTACGAGCAGTACTTC.

The CDR3 nucleotides read TGTGCCAGCAGCTTAGACAGATTGGTCAATTCACCCCTCCACTTT. Protein: CASSLDRLVNSPLHF. The V gene is TRBV11-3, the J gene TRBJ1-6, with no clear D. The V end was cut by 0 bases, the J end by 7 bases, with 10 bases between. Per germline, CDR1 SGHNT and CDR2 YENEEA. This CDR3 is built from 15 residues.

The rearrangement joins TRBV7-8 to TRBJ2-5; TRBD1 agrees at 9 bases. After removal of 5 bases from V and 6 bases from J, the junction contained 7 bases not matched to a gene. In germline, CDR1 is SGHVS, CDR2 FQNEAQ. This CDR3 has 14 residues. The CDR3 here is CASSAGQGGKTQYF. DNA for the CDR3: TGTGCCAGCAGCGCGGGACAGGGTGGAAAGACCCAGTACTTC.

The gene calls are TRBV2 and TRBJ2-3; D remains unclear. The CDR3 extends over 14 amino acids. Germline CDR1 reads SNHLY; CDR2 reads FYNNEI. V was cut by 6 bases and J by 7 bases, with 17 bases left in between. The CDR3 loop is CASSAVRNLNTQYF. The CDR3, as DNA: TGTGCCAGCAGCGCGGTCCGAAATCTAAATACGCAGTATTTT.

The rearrangement joins TRBV5-5 to TRBJ2-1; D unclear. Germline CDR1 reads SGHKS; CDR2 reads YYEKEE (reference sequence). The V end lost 5 bases, the J end lost 1 base, and 16 bases lay between the germline ends. The CDR3 consists of 16 residues. The CDR3 protein is CASSSDPDMSYNEQFF. The CDR3 region has the DNA TGTGCCAGCAGTTCCGACCCTGACATGTCCTACAATGAGCAGTTCTTC.

The chain combines TRBV2 with TRBJ2-2; D is unclear. V lost 3 bases and J lost 1, with 9 bases in between. The germline CDR1 and CDR2 sequences are SNHLY and FYNNEI. The CDR3 loop spans 15 amino acids. CDR3 coding DNA: TGTGCCAGCAGTGACCAGGAAATGAACACCGGGGAGCTGTTTTTT. It is translated as CASSDQEMNTGELFF.

This chain uses TRBV10-2 with TRBJ2-6; D is uncertain. The germline gives CDR1 WSHSY, CDR2 SAAADI. V was pared by 7 bases and J by 0 bases, with 16 bases between. This CDR3 spans 17 amino acids. CDR3 sequence reads: CASIIRSRPSGANVLTF. Written as DNA, the CDR3 is TGCGCCAGCATTATTCGGAGCCGGCCCTCTGGGGCCAACGTCCTGACTTTC.

CDR3 bases: TGTGCCAGCAGCTTAACGGAAGCGGGAGGGGCGGATGAGCAGTTCTTC. Translation: CASSLTEAGGADEQFF. The rearrangement uses TRBV7-8 and TRBJ2-1; 10 positions match TRBD2. Germline loops: CDR1 SGHVS, CDR2 FQNEAQ. Trimming cost V 2 bases and J 8 bases; bases outside gene matches: 9. This CDR3 has 16 residues.

This chain uses TRBV7-9 with TRBJ1-2; no definite D call. V lost 5 bases and J 8 bases, leaving 15 bases between the germline ends. The CDR3 spans 13 residues. The germline V gene encodes CDR1 SEHNR and CDR2 FQNEAQ (reference sequence). The CDR3 is CASSPRPGMGYTF. Written as DNA, the CDR3 is TGTGCCAGCAGCCCCCGCCCGGGGATGGGCTACACCTTC.

This rearrangement joins TRBV5-6 to TRBJ2-7; TRBD2 is a possible D gene (7 bases). V shed 3 bases and J shed 1 base, with 14 bases lying between them. The CDR3 loop spans 15 amino acids. From germline, CDR1 is SGHDT and CDR2 YYEEEE. This CDR3 reads CASSSGGLGSYEQYF. CDR3 bases: TGTGCCAGCAGCTCGGGGGGCTTGGGATCCTACGAGCAGTACTTC.

The V gene is TRBV4-1, the J gene TRBJ2-2; TRBD2 matches at 9 bases. This CDR3 has 15 amino acids. J lost 5 bases, V lost 1 base, and 2 bases had no gene match. Germline CDR1 reads MGHRA; CDR2 reads YSYEKL. Here the CDR3 reads CASSQASGGTGELFF. CDR3 nucleotides: TGCGCCAGCAGCCAAGCCAGCGGGGGGACCGGGGAGCTGTTTTTT.

For this clone: Compared with germline, one end of the junction differs, possibly owing to a read error. The chain is built from TRBV6-1 and TRBJ1-2; the match to TRBD1 covers 8 bases. This CDR3 region has 13 residues. The germline gives CDR1 MNHNS, CDR2 SASEGT. CDR3 sequence reads: CACRTGTLYGYTF. The CDR3 DNA sequence: TGTGCCTGCAGGACAGGGACCTTATATGGCTACACCTTC.

This rearrangement joins TRBV7-8 to TRBJ2-2; 7 nucleotides match TRBD2. This CDR3 contains 17 residues. The V segment lost 0 bases and the J segment 7 bases; nucleotides outside the gene matches: 11. Germline CDR1 SGHVS, CDR2 FQNEAQ. The CDR3 nucleotides are TGTGCCAGCAGCTTAGCGCGGATAGCGGGTACCGGCGGGGAGCTGTTTTTT. Encoded protein: CASSLARIAGTGGELFF.

The rearrangement links TRBV20-1 to TRBJ2-7; TRBD2 matches at 7 bases. Trimming at V came to 6 bases and at J to 3 bases, leaving 2 bases not matched to a gene. The CDR3 is made up of 11 amino acids. From germline, CDR1 is DFQATT and CDR2 SNEGSKA (reference sequence). CDR3 in DNA: TGCAGTGCCCCGGGGGGCTACGAGCAGTACTTC. This translates into CSAPGGYEQYF.

This sequence joins TRBV7-2 and TRBJ2-7, with 7 bases aligning to TRBD2. Germline CDR1 reads SGHTA; CDR2 reads FQGNSA. After removal of 3 bases from V and 5 bases from J, the junction contained 13 bases not matched to a gene. This CDR3 is built from 16 residues. The CDR3 is CASSFSGGGSFDEQYF. The CDR3 nucleotides are TGTGCCAGCAGCTTTTCTGGGGGGGGGTCCTTCGACGAGCAGTACTTC. Full variable domain (outside the CDR3, taken from reference TRBV7-2 and TRBJ2-7): GAGVSQSPSNKVTEKGKDVELRCDPISGHTALYWYRQSLGQGLEFLIYFQGNSAPDKSGLPSDRFSAERTGGSVSTLTIQRTQQEDSAVYLCASSFSGGGSFDEQYFGPGTRLTVT.